The subject of this entry is one T cell receptor (beta chain). Its antigen is not yet known. Base quality data are lacking; no much larger clone is found one base away. The data derive from a study of radiotherapy plus CTLA-4 blockade in lung cancer (dated 2018 in TCRdb). Regarding the research as a whole: Among the enrolled patients, 18% had an objective response, and 31% reached disease control.

The germline V gene yields MDHEN for CDR1 and SYDVKM for CDR2. Relative to germline, V is 6 bases shorter and J is 5 bases shorter, with 15 bases between their ends. The CDR3 starts with the cysteine, ends with the phenylalanine, and has 14 residues. This entry keeps only the CDR3 DNA: 42 bases, framed from base 1. Points the paper makes about the study in general: The strongest predictors of response, as reported, were early dynamic changes in blood T cell clones along with a rise in serum interferon-beta after radiation. After treatment with radiotherapy and ipilimumab, TCR clones that originated in tumors expanded in peripheral blood.

In this study, focal radiation therapy paired with CTLA-4 blockade (ipilimumab) was tested in patients who had chemo-refractory metastatic non-small-cell lung cancer. Library creation used the immunoSEQ multiplex PCR assay. TCRdb took over this immuneACCESS table, retaining in-frame rearrangements with V and J assigned. Such tables are incomplete; in checked studies, under half of the missing clones stem from an unresolved V gene, and the remainder is unexplained. Recorded for this sample are approximately 80,000 clones; about 84% of them occurred a single time. The top ten clones comprise about 0.79% of the sample.

The material was peripheral blood, obtained from a patient treated with radiotherapy plus ipilimumab. The V and J genes are TRBV28 and TRBJ2-3, with the D call perhaps TRBD1 or TRBD2, as 5 bases match in each case. The source of this sequence is a human donor with non-small cell lung cancer who had stable disease on radiotherapy plus ipilimumab. The CDR3 has the sequence CASRPSGTGDTQYF. The base sequence is TGTGCCAGCAGGCCTTCGGGGACGGGAGATACGCAGTATTTT.